This T cell receptor (beta chain) came from a study of shared clonotypes between healthy human individuals. Sequencing was performed with immunoSEQ multiplex PCR; in TCRdb, only in-frame clones are kept and a portion is missing. The table lists about 2,500,000 clones, around nine tenths of them singletons. The germline V gene has CDR1 SGHAT and CDR2 FQNNGV. V was clipped by 5 bases and J by 1 base, with 12 bases between them. The CDR3 is made up of 15 amino acids. The receptor was isolated from a man aged 18 to 29 in good health. V usage is TRBV11-2 and J usage is TRBJ1-3; D might be TRBD1 (6 bases). Material for sequencing was naive CD4+ T cells sorted from blood. Subset noted: CD45RA+ positively selected. CDR3 protein: CASSAPDRSGNTIYF. CDR3 coding DNA: TGTGCCAGCAGCGCTCCCGACAGGTCTGGAAACACCATATATTTT. Full variable domain (remainder filled in from reference TRBV11-2 and TRBJ1-3): EAGVAQSPRYKIIEKRQSVAFWCNPISGHATLYWYQQILGQGPKLLIQFQNNGVVDDSQLPKDRFSAERLKGVDSTLKIQPAKLEDSAVYLCASSAPDRSGNTIYFGEGSWLTVV.